This T cell receptor beta chain comes out of a study of blood T cell repertoires in COVID-19. TCRdb's copy holds only in-frame clones and misses some; the assay was immunoSEQ multiplex PCR. This sample has approximately 220,000 clones, with approximately 81% found just once. Germline loops: CDR1 KGHSH, CDR2 LQKENI. Trimming removed 0 bases from V and 5 bases from J; junction bases left unmatched: 3. The CDR3 is 16 amino acids. The sequenced sample consisted of peripheral blood. The sequence was collected from a woman aged 80 or older with acute or convalescent COVID-19. This chain joins TRBV18 and TRBJ2-1, with 11 bases identical to TRBD2. DNA for the CDR3: TGTGCCAGCTCACCACCTAGACTAGCGGGGCACAATGAGCAGTTCTTC. The encoded protein is CASSPPRLAGHNEQFF.